A single sample gave rise to the 15 T cell receptor beta chains below, sequenced in a study of blood T cell repertoires in COVID-19. Assay used: immunoSEQ multiplex PCR; TCRdb lists only in-frame clones, some missing. The table records more than 150,000 clones, nearly 80% of them present only once. Specimen: PBMCs or T cells enriched from blood (not recorded which). The receptors were gathered from a man aged 55 to 70 who had been exposed to COVID-19.

The V call is TRBV6-1, the J call TRBJ1-1, with 9 bases that match TRBD1. Germline CDR1 reads MNHNS; CDR2 reads SASEGT. The ends lost 4 bases at V and 6 bases at J; junction bases unmatched: 12. This CDR3 contains 16 residues. The CDR3 loop is CASSVSSDRGFPEAFF. The CDR3, as DNA: TGTGCCAGCAGTGTCTCGTCGGACAGGGGATTCCCTGAAGCTTTCTTT.

The chain is built from TRBV4-3 and TRBJ1-1; D gene ambiguous. The CDR3 runs 13 residues. The germline V gene has CDR1 LGHNA and CDR2 YSLEER. The germline V and J ends were trimmed by 3 bases and 1 base, with 6 bases remaining between them. This CDR3 reads CASSQAANTEAFF. The CDR3 DNA is TGCGCCAGCAGCCAGGCCGCGAACACTGAAGCTTTCTTT.

The chain uses TRBV7-2 and TRBJ2-2; TRBD2 might be the D (6 bases). The CDR3 extends over 16 amino acids. CDR1 SGHTA and CDR2 FQGNSA come from the germline V gene. Trimming took 3 bases from V and 4 from J, leaving 15 bases between them. The CDR3 DNA reads as TGTGCCAGCAGCTTCGGGCTAGTGGGGGGCACCGGGGAGCTGTTTTTT. Translating gives CASSFGLVGGTGELFF.

The gene calls are TRBV15 and TRBJ2-2; 9 bases fit TRBD2. There are 16 residues in the CDR3. Germline V gene data show CDR1 as LNHNV and CDR2 as YYDKDF (reference sequence). Unmatched junction bases numbered 6, after V lost 3 bases and J lost 4 bases. The CDR3 bases are TGTGCCACCAGCAGGGGGACTAGCCTTCCCACCGGGGAGCTGTTTTTT. Protein sequence: CATSRGTSLPTGELFF.

This rearrangement joins TRBV19 to TRBJ2-2; TRBD1 aligns across 9 bases. V lost 6 bases to trimming and J lost 3 bases; unmatched junction nucleotides: 2. CDR1 LNHDA and CDR2 SQIVND come from the germline V gene (reference sequence). This CDR3 is built from 14 residues. CDR3 residues: CASRDRGYTGELFF. CDR3 coding DNA: TGTGCCAGTAGGGACAGGGGTTACACCGGGGAGCTGTTTTTT.

This clone came up once. The DNA of the CDR3 is TGTGCCACCAGTGATTTCGGACAGTACACAGATACGCAGTATTTT. Its protein product is CATSDFGQYTDTQYF. V is TRBV24-1 and J is TRBJ2-3; weak D call: TRBD1 (6 bases). This CDR3 is built from 15 residues. Trimming shortened V by 1 base and J by 2 bases, and 9 bases separated the two germline ends. The germline V gene has CDR1 KGHDR and CDR2 SFDVKD.

This chain uses TRBV24-1 with TRBJ1-5, with D hard to call. The CDR3 consists of 12 residues. The germline CDR1 and CDR2 sequences are KGHDR and SFDVKD. Trimming took off 4 bases at V and 5 bases at J, with 5 bases between the two ends. The CDR3 coding sequence is TGTGCCACCAGTGACGGGTATCAGCCCCAGCATTTT. This translates into CATSDGYQPQHF.

The chain carries TRBV24-1 and TRBJ2-7, with TRBD2 matching over 16 bases. Germline CDR1 KGHDR, CDR2 SFDVKD. The CDR3 is 19 amino acids. The ends lost 3 bases at V and 3 bases at J; junction bases unmatched: 10. The CDR3 nucleotides are TGTGCCACCAGTGATCATGGGACTAGCGGGAGGGATCTTTACTACGAGCAGTACTTC. As protein: CATSDHGTSGRDLYYEQYF.

The rearrangement links TRBV5-6 to TRBJ1-1, with TRBD1 matching 7 bases. Germline assignment: CDR1 SGHDT and CDR2 YYEEEE. The V and J ends lost 0 bases and 1 base, in that order; junction bases with no gene match: 6. The CDR3 has 16 residues. The CDR3 region is CASSLVQGRGNTEAFF. In nucleotides, the CDR3 is TGTGCCAGCAGCTTGGTACAGGGGAGAGGGAACACTGAAGCTTTCTTT.

This clone was found once. The chain links TRBV7-3 to TRBJ2-5; D might be TRBD2 (6 bases). Trimming removed 0 bases at V and 5 bases at J, with 16 bases between. Looked up from germline, CDR1 is SGHTA and CDR2 is FQGTGA. This CDR3 region has 16 residues. CDR3 loop: CASSLTPVGGLETQYF. CDR3 DNA sequence: TGTGCCAGCAGCTTAACCCCTGTGGGAGGTCTGGAGACCCAGTACTTC.

The chain has TRBV30 and TRBJ2-7; tentative D call: TRBD2 (7 bases). V gave up 2 bases and J gave up 7 bases, with 18 bases separating them. There are 14 residues in the CDR3. Germline assignment: CDR1 GTSNPN and CDR2 SVGIG (reference sequence). The CDR3 coding sequence is TGTGCCTGGAGTCCCCGTGGGGGGGCCGAAGAGCAGTACTTC. Its protein is CAWSPRGGAEEQYF.

The CDR3 here is CASSLGGGSRYEQYF. CDR3 nucleotide sequence: TGTGCCAGCAGCTTGGGAGGCGGGAGTCGGTACGAGCAGTACTTC. The chain is built from TRBV5-4 and TRBJ2-7, with 7 nucleotides matching TRBD2. The germline V gene encodes CDR1 SGHNT and CDR2 YYREEE (reference sequence). V lost 0 bases and J lost 4; bases outside the gene matches: 7. This CDR3 contains 15 residues.

The CDR3 loop is CASSSGTDHSGNTIYF. Here the CDR3 DNA reads TGCGCCAGCAGCTCCGGGACAGACCACTCTGGAAACACCATATATTTT. This chain joins TRBV5-1 and TRBJ1-3; 7 positions agree with TRBD1. In germline, CDR1 is SGHRS, CDR2 YFSETQ. With V trimmed by 3 bases and J by 0 bases, 6 bases remained unmatched. The CDR3 spans 16 residues.

The J gene is TRBJ2-2, the V gene TRBV5-4, with D possibly being TRBD1 (6 bases). There are 15 residues in the CDR3. Germline V gives CDR1 SGHNT, CDR2 YYREEE (reference sequence). V lost 2 bases and J lost 1, with 9 bases in between. CDR3 sequence: CASSFAQGNTGELFF. CDR3 nucleotides: TGTGCCAGCAGCTTTGCACAGGGGAACACCGGGGAGCTGTTTTTT. The variable domain in full, with the rest retrieved from reference TRBV5-4 and TRBJ2-2, is ETGVTQSPTHLIKTRGQQVTLRCSSQSGHNTVSWYQQALGQGPQFIFQYYREEENGRGNFPPRFSGLQFPNYSSELNVNALELDDSALYLCASSFAQGNTGELFFGEGSRLTVL.

The CDR3 nucleotides are TGTGCCAGCAGTCGGGACAGGGCCCATGGCTACACCTTC. Amino acids: CASSRDRAHGYTF. This chain links TRBV12-3 or TRBV12-4 with TRBJ1-2; 9 nucleotides match TRBD1. The ends lost 5 bases at V and 6 bases at J; junction bases unmatched: 4. CDR3 length: 13 amino acids.